Shown below are 11 T cell receptor beta chains from a single sample sequenced in a study of shared clonotypes between healthy human individuals (dated by TCRdb to about 2020). Library generation was performed with the immunoSEQ multiplex PCR assay. What TCRdb holds here is the immuneACCESS table cut down to in-frame rearrangements. Part of the clones is not present; checked against another copy, under half of the missing clones reflect an unresolved V gene, and the others are unexplained. The sample table contains roughly 2.4 million clones; only one count was recorded for roughly 95% of them. The ten largest clones add up to 0.13% of the sample. Sequencing used naive CD4+ T cells sorted from blood. Interpreted using the paper, the cell subset or site label stands for: CD45RA+ positively selected. The receptors here all came from a man younger than 35 in good health.

The chain recombines TRBV6-5 with TRBJ1-2, with D hard to call. The germline V and J ends were trimmed by 5 bases and 5 bases, with 3 bases remaining between them. Per the germline V gene, CDR1 is MNHEY and CDR2 is SVGAGI. The CDR3 totals 10 residues. The CDR3 spells CASSQYGYTF. In DNA form, the CDR3 reads TGTGCCAGCAGTCAGTATGGCTACACCTTC.

The CDR3 bases are TGCGCCAGCAGTGAAGTAGCGGGGGGATACAATGAGCAGTTCTTC. Translated, it gives CASSEVAGGYNEQFF. V gene TRBV5-1 combines with J gene TRBJ2-1; 10 bases agree with TRBD2. Germline CDR1 SGHRS, CDR2 YFSETQ. This CDR3 region has 15 residues. The ends lost 5 bases at V and 4 bases at J; junction bases unmatched: 6. Filled out from reference TRBV5-1 and TRBJ2-1, the complete variable domain reads KAGVTQTPRYLIKTRGQQVTLSCSPISGHRSVSWYQQTPGQGLQFLFEYFSETQRNKGNFPGRFSGRQFSNSRSEMNVSTLELGDSALYLCASSEVAGGYNEQFFGPGTRLTVL.

The chain combines TRBV7-9 with TRBJ2-5, with a tentative D call TRBD1 (5 bases). Germline V gene sequence: CDR1 SEHNR, CDR2 FQNEAQ (reference sequence). Trimming shortened V by 3 bases and J by 3 bases, and 8 bases separated the two germline ends. This CDR3 has 13 amino acids. The CDR3 loop reads CASSFQGKETQYF. In DNA, the CDR3 is TGTGCCAGCAGCTTCCAGGGTAAAGAGACCCAGTACTTC.

The V call is TRBV6-1, the J call TRBJ1-4; D call uncertain. V was cut by 4 bases and J by 0 bases, with 9 bases left in between. CDR3 length equals 15 residues. Germline CDR1 is MNHNS and CDR2 is SASEGT. This CDR3 is CASSGHGPTNEKLFF. As DNA, the CDR3 is TGTGCCAGCAGTGGACACGGACCAACTAATGAAAAACTGTTTTTT.

J is TRBJ2-5 and V is TRBV6-1, with D maybe TRBD2 (5 bases). Trimming took 4 bases from V and 5 from J, leaving 11 bases between them. The germline gives CDR1 MNHNS, CDR2 SASEGT. The CDR3 spans 13 residues. CDR3 sequence: CASSVPWRETQYF. The CDR3 DNA sequence: TGTGCCAGCAGTGTCCCATGGAGGGAGACCCAGTACTTC.

The V gene is TRBV2, the J gene TRBJ1-2; D perhaps matches TRBD1 (5 bases). Germline assignment: CDR1 SNHLY and CDR2 FYNNEI. The ends were cut back, 5 bases at V and 4 bases at J, with 14 bases in the middle. The CDR3 extends over 14 amino acids. The CDR3 is CASSTRTSVYGYTF. The CDR3 region has the DNA TGTGCCAGCAGTACTAGGACATCCGTCTATGGCTACACCTTC.

The chain uses TRBV10-1 and TRBJ2-5; no firm D call. The CDR3 length is 15 residues. The germline gives CDR1 WNHNN, CDR2 SYGVQD (reference sequence). Trimming left V 0 bases short and J 0 bases short, with 8 bases between. CDR3 protein: CASSESKGYQETQYF. CDR3 in DNA: TGCGCCAGCAGTGAGTCGAAGGGATACCAAGAGACCCAGTACTTC.

This chain joins TRBV29-1 and TRBJ2-2, with a weak D call TRBD1 (6 bases). Deletions cut 1 base from V and 4 bases from J, with 22 bases between. The CDR3 runs 18 residues. Germline CDR1 is SQVTM and CDR2 is ANQGSEA. CDR3 DNA sequence: TGCAGCGTTGAAGTAAGGGGCAGGGGTGGATTTTCCACCGGGGAGCTGTTTTTT. Its protein is CSVEVRGRGGFSTGELFF.

This clone was seen a single time. The chain couples TRBV9 to TRBJ2-7, with 7 bases fitting TRBD1. The ends lost 0 bases at V and 4 bases at J; junction bases unmatched: 7. Germline V gene lookup returns CDR1 SGDLS and CDR2 YYNGEE. This CDR3 region has 15 residues. CDR3 region: CASSVDPGQVYEQYF. CDR3 in DNA: TGTGCCAGCAGCGTAGACCCCGGACAGGTTTACGAGCAGTACTTC. Combining the CDR3 with reference TRBV9 and TRBJ2-7 gives the whole variable domain DSGVTQTPKHLITATGQRVTLRCSPRSGDLSVYWYQQSLDQGLQFLIQYYNGEERAKGNILERFSAQQFPDLHSELNLSSLELGDSALYFCASSVDPGQVYEQYFGPGTRLTVT.

V gene TRBV7-2 combines with J gene TRBJ2-1, with 13 positions matching TRBD2. This CDR3 region has 17 residues. Unmatched junction bases numbered 12, after V lost 3 bases and J lost 10 bases. CDR1 and CDR2 from the germline V gene are SGHTA and FQGNSA. CDR3: CASSLVSGLAGSREQFF. CDR3 coding DNA: TGTGCCAGCAGCTTGGTCTCGGGACTAGCGGGATCCAGGGAGCAGTTCTTC.

The gene calls are TRBV7-9 and TRBJ2-1; 9 bases are a match to TRBD1. This CDR3 has 15 amino acids. Germline CDR1 and CDR2: SEHNR and FQNEAQ (reference sequence). Trimming at V came to 5 bases and at J to 6 bases, leaving 8 bases not matched to a gene. The CDR3 DNA reads as TGTGCCAGCAGCCAGGGGGACAGGGATATCAATGAGCAGTTCTTC. Protein sequence: CASSQGDRDINEQFF.